This T cell receptor beta chain is drawn from a study of T cell changes during pregnancy in multiple sclerosis. Data came from immunoSEQ multiplex PCR; TCRdb stores just in-frame clones and leaves some out. The sample carries around 30,000 clones, over 75% recorded once. Losses at the gene ends were 0 bases for V and 4 bases for J; bases not matched to a gene: 6. The CDR3 consists of 16 residues. Germline assignment: CDR1 PRHDT and CDR2 FYEKMQ (reference sequence). The specimen comprised CD8+ T cells from peripheral blood mononuclear cells, sampled after pregnancy. This TCR derives from a female donor with multiple sclerosis, enrolled in a pregnancy study. The chain combines TRBV13 with TRBJ2-1; 7 bases align to TRBD2. This CDR3 is CASSLGTGGSYNEQFF. The CDR3 coding sequence is TGTGCCAGCAGCTTAGGAACGGGGGGTAGTTACAATGAGCAGTTCTTC.